Presented here are 26 T cell receptor beta chains from one specimen sequenced in a study of blood T cell repertoires in COVID-19. The repertoire was sequenced with immunoSEQ multiplex PCR; TCRdb's copy has only in-frame clones and lacks some. The data show just over 35,000 clones, roughly 88% seen once. The source material was peripheral blood. The receptor set was obtained from a human donor in a cohort sampled during active COVID-19.

The CDR3 is CASSFWTGGIHEQYF. DNA of the CDR3: TGTGCCAGCAGTTTTTGGACAGGGGGAATCCACGAGCAGTACTTC. J is TRBJ2-7 and V is TRBV28; 10 positions match TRBD1. The germline V gene has CDR1 MDHEN and CDR2 SYDVKM. Unmatched junction bases numbered 7, after V lost 3 bases and J lost 5 bases. The CDR3 extends over 15 amino acids.

This clone showed up just once. This chain uses TRBV27 with TRBJ1-1; 10 bases line up with TRBD1. V trimming: 7 bases; J trimming: 10 bases; junction bases outside the gene matches: 6. CDR1 and CDR2 (germline): MNHEY, SMNVEV (reference sequence). The CDR3 is made up of 12 amino acids. As DNA, the CDR3 is TGTGCCAGCATCAAAGACAGGGGGCCAGCTTTCTTT. This gives the protein CASIKDRGPAFF.

V and J are TRBV28 and TRBJ1-2; 7 bases align to TRBD1. V was pared by 7 bases and J by 8 bases, with 19 bases of the junction left unmatched. CDR3 length equals 16 residues. Germline V gene data show CDR1 as MDHEN and CDR2 as SYDVKM. CDR3 nucleotides: TGTGCCAGCAAACTTACGGGCAGGGGGGATGCCAGCGGCTACACCTTC. Its translation: CASKLTGRGDASGYTF.

This chain links TRBV18 with TRBJ1-1; TRBD1 matches at 7 bases. CDR3 size: 14 residues. The V gene end was trimmed by 3 bases and the J gene end by 4 bases; junction bases not matched to a gene: 5. Per germline, CDR1 KGHSH and CDR2 LQKENI. The CDR3: CASSPAAGGTEAFF. The CDR3 nucleotides read TGTGCCAGCTCACCCGCCGCAGGGGGCACTGAAGCTTTCTTT.

CDR3 nucleotides: TGTGCCATCAGTTCAACCGGACAGTTCTACGAGCAGTACTTC. This encodes CAISSTGQFYEQYF. The chain carries TRBV10-3 and TRBJ2-7, with D possibly TRBD1 on 6 matching bases. Trimming shortened V by 5 bases and J by 3 bases, and 14 bases separated the two germline ends. Per germline, CDR1 ENHRY and CDR2 SYGVKD. This CDR3 region has 14 residues.

The chain couples TRBV7-9 to TRBJ2-3; a weak D match, TRBD2 (5 bases). Trimming removed 4 bases from V and 0 bases from J, with 17 bases in between. The CDR3 runs to 17 residues. From germline, CDR1 is SEHNR and CDR2 FQNEAQ (reference sequence). CDR3 sequence reads: CASSSTLDSTSTDTQYF. CDR3 bases: TGTGCCAGCAGCTCTACCCTGGACTCTACGAGCACAGATACGCAGTATTTT.

V usage is TRBV6-5 and J usage is TRBJ2-7; D is unclear. The CDR3 covers 13 residues. Deletions cut 2 bases from V and 3 bases from J, with 8 bases between. Germline V gene lookup returns CDR1 MNHEY and CDR2 SVGAGI. The CDR3 loop reads CASSYAQSYEQYF. The CDR3 DNA reads TGTGCCAGCAGTTACGCACAGAGCTACGAGCAGTACTTC.

The rearrangement joins TRBV3-1 (or the pseudogene TRBV3-2) to TRBJ2-7; TRBD1 aligns across 10 bases. Trimming at V came to 4 bases and at J to 1 base, leaving 4 bases not matched to a gene. Germline assignment: CDR1 LGHDT and CDR2 YNNKEL (reference sequence). The CDR3 covers 15 residues. DNA of the CDR3: TGTGCCAGCAGCCCTTGGACAGGGGGGTCCTACGAGCAGTACTTC. Amino acids: CASSPWTGGSYEQYF.

The chain combines TRBV28 with TRBJ2-4; D unresolved. The V end was cut by 2 bases, the J end by 2 bases, with 4 bases between. The CDR3 sequence is 13 residues long. The V gene's germline CDR1 is MDHEN and CDR2 SYDVKM. For the CDR3, the DNA is TGTGCCAGCAGTTTAACTCCCAAAAACATTCAGTACTTC. Protein product: CASSLTPKNIQYF.

The chain is built from TRBV3-1 (or the pseudogene TRBV3-2) and TRBJ1-6; D gene uncertain. This CDR3 region has 17 residues. Deletions cut 2 bases from V and 7 bases from J, with 18 bases between. CDR1 and CDR2 from the germline V gene are LGHDT and YNNKEL (reference sequence). The CDR3 loop is CASSQTYGPRENSPLHF. The CDR3 coding sequence is TGTGCCAGCAGCCAAACATACGGGCCGCGGGAAAATTCACCCCTCCACTTT.

This sequence joins TRBV5-1 and TRBJ1-5; D is possibly TRBD1 (5 bases). The germline V and J ends were trimmed by 3 bases and 0 bases, with 25 bases remaining between them. The CDR3 is made up of 20 amino acids. Germline V gene data show CDR1 as SGHRS and CDR2 as YFSETQ. The CDR3 loop reads CASSSIPGLGGRYSNQPQHF. In DNA form, the CDR3 reads TGCGCCAGCAGCTCAATCCCGGGACTTGGGGGACGATATAGCAATCAGCCCCAGCATTTT. Looking up the rest from reference TRBV5-1 and TRBJ1-5 gives the full variable domain: KAGVTQTPRYLIKTRGQQVTLSCSPISGHRSVSWYQQTPGQGLQFLFEYFSETQRNKGNFPGRFSGRQFSNSRSEMNVSTLELGDSALYLCASSSIPGLGGRYSNQPQHFGDGTRLSIL.

This clone was seen more than once but under ten times. The J gene is TRBJ2-7, the V gene TRBV10-2, with 9 bases lining up with TRBD2. CDR1 is WSHSY and CDR2 is SAAADI in the germline V gene. Unmatched junction bases numbered 6, after V lost 6 bases and J lost 6 bases. The length of the CDR3 is 13 residues. The CDR3 here is CASSEGLAAEQYF. The CDR3 DNA sequence: TGCGCCAGCAGCGAGGGACTAGCCGCCGAGCAGTACTTC.

The genes are TRBV7-8 and TRBJ2-2; the match to TRBD2 covers 7 bases. CDR3 length: 21 amino acids. The ends lost 1 base at V and 7 bases at J; junction bases unmatched: 24. Germline loops: CDR1 SGHVS, CDR2 FQNEAQ. Here the CDR3 DNA reads TGTGCCAGCAGCTTAGATCGCTTTTCGTTAGCGGGTTTCTCTGAGGGCGGGGAGCTGTTTTTT. Translated: CASSLDRFSLAGFSEGGELFF. Full variable domain (missing parts from reference TRBV7-8 and TRBJ2-2): GAGVSQSPRYKVAKRGQDVALRCDPISGHVSLFWYQQALGQGPEFLTYFQNEAQLDKSGLPSDRFFAERPEGSVSTLKIQRTQQEDSAVYLCASSLDRFSLAGFSEGGELFFGEGSRLTVL.

The V gene is TRBV19, the J gene TRBJ2-3; 11 bases agree with TRBD2. From germline, CDR1 is LNHDA and CDR2 SQIVND (reference sequence). V shed 0 bases and J 2 bases; nucleotides not matched to a gene: 7. The CDR3 totals 18 residues. Here the CDR3 DNA reads TGTGCCAGTAGTATAGAAGTTCTAGCGGGGGGATACACAGATACGCAGTATTTT. Amino acid sequence: CASSIEVLAGGYTDTQYF.

This clone has more than one count but fewer than ten. The chain combines TRBV19 with TRBJ2-7; 7 bases are shared with TRBD2. The V segment lost 1 base and the J segment 1 base; nucleotides outside the gene matches: 4. In germline, CDR1 is LNHDA, CDR2 SQIVND (reference sequence). This CDR3 is built from 15 residues. The CDR3 here is CASSIGSSGSYEQYF. The CDR3 DNA sequence: TGTGCCAGTAGTATAGGGTCTAGCGGATCCTACGAGCAGTACTTC.

The chain joins TRBV9 to TRBJ1-3, with 8 bases aligning to TRBD1. V lost 0 bases and J lost 0; bases outside the gene matches: 2. Germline CDR1 SGDLS, CDR2 YYNGEE. The CDR3 is 16 residues long. CDR3 sequence reads: CASSVGQGTSGNTIYF. The CDR3 nucleotides read TGTGCCAGCAGCGTAGGACAGGGGACCTCTGGAAACACCATATATTTT.

V is TRBV9 and J is TRBJ2-7; 9 bases match TRBD2. Germline V CDR1 and CDR2: SGDLS, YYNGEE. V lost 0 bases, J lost 4 bases, and 2 bases stayed unmatched. The CDR3 runs 14 residues. CDR3 sequence (DNA): TGTGCCAGCAGCGTAGGTAGCGGGGGTTACGAGCAGTACTTC. This gives the protein CASSVGSGGYEQYF.

This clone has just one count. V usage is TRBV6-1 and J usage is TRBJ1-1, with 8 bases matching TRBD1. CDR1 MNHNS and CDR2 SASEGT come from the germline V gene. This CDR3 is 13 amino acids long. The ends lost 2 bases at V and 7 bases at J; junction bases unmatched: 3. CDR3 residues: CASSESGGLEAFF. CDR3 bases: TGTGCCAGCAGTGAATCAGGGGGCCTTGAAGCTTTCTTT.

This chain links TRBV7-9 with TRBJ2-5, with 8 nucleotides matching TRBD2. V was pared by 2 bases and J by 3 bases, with 5 bases of the junction left unmatched. The CDR3 is 15 residues long. The germline CDR1 and CDR2 sequences are SEHNR and FQNEAQ (reference sequence). CDR3: CASSLSAGDKETQYF. Written as DNA, the CDR3 is TGTGCCAGCAGCTTATCAGCGGGAGATAAAGAGACCCAGTACTTC.

The chain combines TRBV5-5 with TRBJ1-2; 7 bases match TRBD1. This CDR3 spans 15 amino acids. V lost 4 bases, J lost 0 bases, and 6 bases stayed unmatched. Looked up from germline, CDR1 is SGHKS and CDR2 is YYEKEE (reference sequence). Here the CDR3 DNA reads TGTGCCAGCAGCCCCGACGGGACAGCTAACTATGGCTACACCTTC. It codes for CASSPDGTANYGYTF.

V and J are TRBV7-9 and TRBJ2-7; TRBD1 might be the D (6 bases). Trimming shortened V by 3 bases and J by 1 base, and 16 bases separated the two germline ends. This CDR3 comprises 16 residues. CDR1 and CDR2 (germline): SEHNR, FQNEAQ (reference sequence). CDR3 residues: CASSFSSPRGSYEQYF. In DNA, the CDR3 is TGTGCCAGCAGCTTTAGCTCACCCAGGGGTTCCTACGAGCAGTACTTC.

This chain uses TRBV13 with TRBJ2-1; 13 bases agree with TRBD2. The V and J ends lost 5 bases and 7 bases, in that order; junction bases with no gene match: 8. CDR3 length: 16 residues. Germline V gene lookup returns CDR1 PRHDT and CDR2 FYEKMQ (reference sequence). Here the CDR3 DNA reads TGTGCCAGCAGCCCCCGGACTAGCGGGGGTGCAAATGAGCAGTTCTTC. This codes for CASSPRTSGGANEQFF.

The V call is TRBV4-1, the J call TRBJ2-7; 11 bases are a match to TRBD2. Germline CDR1 reads MGHRA; CDR2 reads YSYEKL. The CDR3 runs to 15 residues. J gave up 5 bases and V 6 bases, and 9 bases lay outside the gene matches. CDR3 in amino acids: CASSPFSGGVNEQYF. CDR3 DNA: TGCGCCAGCAGTCCTTTTAGCGGGGGGGTCAACGAGCAGTACTTC.

This chain uses TRBV2 with TRBJ2-7, with 7 positions matching TRBD1. Germline values: CDR1 SNHLY, CDR2 FYNNEI. The CDR3 contains 12 residues. V trimming: 9 bases; J trimming: 7 bases; junction bases outside the gene matches: 9. As DNA, the CDR3 is TGTGCCAGTACTGGGACAGCGAGGGAGCAGTACTTC. It is translated as CASTGTAREQYF.

The chain employs TRBV24-1 and TRBJ2-2; D not certain. The V gene's germline CDR1 is KGHDR and CDR2 SFDVKD. Trimming removed 3 bases from V and 5 bases from J, with 6 bases in between. The CDR3 is 13 amino acids. The CDR3 DNA reads as TGTGCCACCAGTGATACAGATACCGGGGAGCTGTTTTTT. Its protein is CATSDTDTGELFF.

This clone occurred a few times. The chain is built from TRBV6-2 or TRBV6-3 and TRBJ1-1; 10 positions match TRBD1. The V segment lost 4 bases and the J segment 3 bases; nucleotides outside the gene matches: 5. CDR1 is MNHEY, CDR2 SVGEGT, per germline. CDR3 length: 15 residues. CDR3 nucleotide sequence: TGTGCCAGCAGTTGGGGACAGGGGTTGGACACTGAAGCTTTCTTT. It translates to CASSWGQGLDTEAFF.